This T cell receptor (beta chain) was recorded in a study of shared T cell receptors in the human thymus. This clone was recorded only once. Produced via immunoSEQ multiplex PCR; TCRdb's table is partial and in-frame only. The sample records some 640,000 clones, roughly 86% being singletons. Deletions cut 0 bases from V and 2 bases from J, with 18 bases between. Germline V CDR1 and CDR2: LGHNA, YNFKEQ. The CDR3 extends over 18 amino acids. A further study also used this sample, focusing on human thymus T cells. Per that study: Thymic tissue was derived from resections collected during corrective heart surgery.

The chain is built from TRBV4-2 and TRBJ2-3, with D possibly matching TRBD2 (6 bases). Specimen: thymocytes. The sequence derives from a boy in the first two years of life with a congenital heart defect. Here the CDR3 reads CASSQDVVAGRLTDTQYF. The DNA for the CDR3 is TGTGCCAGCAGCCAAGATGTGGTCGCAGGGAGGCTCACAGATACGCAGTATTTT.